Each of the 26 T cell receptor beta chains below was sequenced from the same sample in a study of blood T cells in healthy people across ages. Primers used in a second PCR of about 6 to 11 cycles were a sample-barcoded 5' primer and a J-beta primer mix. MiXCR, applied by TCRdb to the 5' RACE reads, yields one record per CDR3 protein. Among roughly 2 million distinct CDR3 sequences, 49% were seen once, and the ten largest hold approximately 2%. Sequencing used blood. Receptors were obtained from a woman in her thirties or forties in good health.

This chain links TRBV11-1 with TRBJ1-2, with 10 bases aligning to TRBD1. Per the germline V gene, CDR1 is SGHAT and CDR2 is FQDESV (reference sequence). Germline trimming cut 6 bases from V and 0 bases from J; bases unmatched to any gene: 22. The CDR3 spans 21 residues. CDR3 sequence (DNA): TGTGCCAGCAGGCCCCCTGATCTCTACCGGGACAGGGGAAAATCTAACTATGGCTACACCTTC. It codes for CASRPPDLYRDRGKSNYGYTF.

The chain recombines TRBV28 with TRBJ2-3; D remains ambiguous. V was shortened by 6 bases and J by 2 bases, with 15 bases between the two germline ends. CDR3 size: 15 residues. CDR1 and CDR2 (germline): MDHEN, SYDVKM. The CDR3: CASRMAGRITDTQYF. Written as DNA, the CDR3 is TGTGCCAGCAGAATGGCCGGCAGGATCACAGATACGCAGTATTTT.

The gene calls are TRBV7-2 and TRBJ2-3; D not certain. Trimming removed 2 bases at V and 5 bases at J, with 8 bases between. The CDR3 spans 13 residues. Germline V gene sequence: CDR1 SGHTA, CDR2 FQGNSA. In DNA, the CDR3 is TGTGCCAGCAGCTTACAGCAGAAAGATACGCAGTATTTT. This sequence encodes CASSLQQKDTQYF.

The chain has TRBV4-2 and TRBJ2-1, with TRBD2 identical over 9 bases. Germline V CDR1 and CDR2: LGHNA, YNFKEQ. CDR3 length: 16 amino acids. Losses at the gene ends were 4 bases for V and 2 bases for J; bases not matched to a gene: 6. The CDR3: CASSPVAGEAYNEQFF. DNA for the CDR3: TGTGCCAGCAGCCCGGTAGCGGGGGAGGCCTACAATGAGCAGTTCTTC.

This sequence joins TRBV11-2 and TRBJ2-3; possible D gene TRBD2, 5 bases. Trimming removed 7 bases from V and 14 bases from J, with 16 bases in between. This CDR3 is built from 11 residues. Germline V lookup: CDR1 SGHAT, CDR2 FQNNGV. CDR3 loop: CASNQDSGRYF. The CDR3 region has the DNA TGTGCCAGCAACCAGGACTCCGGACGGTATTTT.

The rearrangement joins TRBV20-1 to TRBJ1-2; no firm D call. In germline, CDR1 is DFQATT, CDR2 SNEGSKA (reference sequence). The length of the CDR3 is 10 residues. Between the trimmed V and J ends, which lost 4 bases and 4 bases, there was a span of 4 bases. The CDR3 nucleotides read TGCAGTGCTATGACCTATGGCTACACCTTC. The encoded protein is CSAMTYGYTF.

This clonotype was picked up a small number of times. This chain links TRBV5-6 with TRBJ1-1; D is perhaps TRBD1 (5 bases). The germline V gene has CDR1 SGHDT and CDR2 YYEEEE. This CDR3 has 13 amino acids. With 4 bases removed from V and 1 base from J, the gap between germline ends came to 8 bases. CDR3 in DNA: TGTGCCAGCAGCCCCGGGGCGAACACTGAAGCTTTCTTT. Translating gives CASSPGANTEAFF.

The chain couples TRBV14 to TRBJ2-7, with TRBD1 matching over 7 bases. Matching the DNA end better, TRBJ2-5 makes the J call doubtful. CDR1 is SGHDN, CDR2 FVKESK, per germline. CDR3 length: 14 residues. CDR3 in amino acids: CASSQLQGRETQYF. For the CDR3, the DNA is TGTGCCAGCAGCCAGTTACAGGGGAGAGAGACCCAGTACTTC.

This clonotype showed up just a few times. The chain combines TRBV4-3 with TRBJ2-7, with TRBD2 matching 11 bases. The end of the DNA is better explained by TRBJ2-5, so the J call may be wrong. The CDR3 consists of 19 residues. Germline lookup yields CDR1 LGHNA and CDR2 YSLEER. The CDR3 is CASSQALGASGGRQETQYF. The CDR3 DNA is TGCGCCAGCAGCCAAGCCCTGGGTGCTAGCGGGGGGCGTCAAGAGACCCAGTACTTC.

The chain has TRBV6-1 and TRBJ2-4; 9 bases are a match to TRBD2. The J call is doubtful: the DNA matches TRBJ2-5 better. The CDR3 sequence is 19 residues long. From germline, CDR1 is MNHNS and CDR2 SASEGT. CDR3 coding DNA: TGTGCCAGAAGACACGGGTCGGCGGGGGGGCATAAATCCCAAGAGACCCAGTACTTC. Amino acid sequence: CARRHGSAGGHKSQETQYF.

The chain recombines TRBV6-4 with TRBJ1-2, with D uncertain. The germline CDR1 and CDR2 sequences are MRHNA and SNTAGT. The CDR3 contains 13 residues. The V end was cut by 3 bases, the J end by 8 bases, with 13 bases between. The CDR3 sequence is CASSDNKGDGYTF. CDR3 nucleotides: TGTGCCAGCAGTGATAACAAAGGTGACGGCTACACCTTC.

CDR3 amino acids: CATSTDRGGPGEQFF. CDR3 bases: TGTGCCACCAGCACGGACCGGGGGGGACCAGGTGAGCAGTTCTTC. J is TRBJ2-1 and V is TRBV15, with 8 nucleotides matching TRBD2. The CDR3 has 15 residues. J was trimmed by 9 bases and V by 4 bases; bases with no gene match: 11. The germline gives CDR1 LNHNV, CDR2 YYDKDF (reference sequence).

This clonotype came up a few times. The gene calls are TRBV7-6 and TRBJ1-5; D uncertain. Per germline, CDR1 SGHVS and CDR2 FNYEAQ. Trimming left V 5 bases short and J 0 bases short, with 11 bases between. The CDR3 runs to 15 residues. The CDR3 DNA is TGTGCCAGCAGCCTCCAGTTGGGTAGCAATCAGCCCCAGCATTTT. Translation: CASSLQLGSNQPQHF.

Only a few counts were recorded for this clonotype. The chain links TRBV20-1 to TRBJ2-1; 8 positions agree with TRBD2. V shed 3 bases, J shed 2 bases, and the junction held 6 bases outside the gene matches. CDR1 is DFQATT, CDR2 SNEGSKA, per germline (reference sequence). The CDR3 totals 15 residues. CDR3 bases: TGCAGTGCTAGGGGAACAGCGGGGGCCTACAATGAGCAGTTCTTC. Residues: CSARGTAGAYNEQFF.

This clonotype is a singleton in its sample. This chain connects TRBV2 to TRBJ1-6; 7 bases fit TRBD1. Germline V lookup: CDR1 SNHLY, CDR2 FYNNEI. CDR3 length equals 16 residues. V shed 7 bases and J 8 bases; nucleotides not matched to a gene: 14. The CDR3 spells CASNDGTVDFYSPLHF. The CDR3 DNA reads TGTGCCAGCAATGACGGGACAGTTGATTTTTATTCACCCCTCCACTTT.

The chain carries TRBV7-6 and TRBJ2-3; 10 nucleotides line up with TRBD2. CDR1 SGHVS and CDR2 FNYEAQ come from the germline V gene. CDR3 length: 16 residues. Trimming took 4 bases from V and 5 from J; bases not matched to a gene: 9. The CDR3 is CASSYSGTSVQDTQYF. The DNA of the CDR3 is TGTGCCAGCAGCTACTCCGGGACTAGCGTCCAAGATACGCAGTATTTT. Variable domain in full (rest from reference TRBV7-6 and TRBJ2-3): GAGVSQSPRYKVTKRGQDVALRCDPISGHVSLYWYRQALGQGPEFLTYFNYEAQQDKSGLPNDRFSAERPEGSISTLTIQRTEQRDSAMYRCASSYSGTSVQDTQYFGPGTRLTVL.

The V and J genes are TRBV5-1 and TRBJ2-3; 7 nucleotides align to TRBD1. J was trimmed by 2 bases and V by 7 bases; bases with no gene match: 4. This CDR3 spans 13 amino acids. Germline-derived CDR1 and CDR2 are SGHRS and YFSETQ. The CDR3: CASGDSYTDTQYF. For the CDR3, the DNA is TGCGCCAGCGGGGACAGCTACACAGATACGCAGTATTTT.

Here the CDR3 reads CASSLGTEYYGYTF. The CDR3 region has the DNA TGCGCCAGCAGCTTGGGGACAGAGTACTATGGCTACACCTTC. The chain couples TRBV5-1 to TRBJ1-2, with a tentative D call TRBD1 (6 bases). The CDR3 is 14 amino acids. Trimming cost V 0 bases and J 3 bases, with 9 bases left between them. In germline, CDR1 is SGHRS, CDR2 YFSETQ.

In nucleotides, the CDR3 is TGTGCCATCAGTGACGAGCTAGACGGTCCTGGCTACACCTTC. Protein: CAISDELDGPGYTF. This sequence joins TRBV10-3 and TRBJ1-2; D remains ambiguous. V was shortened by 3 bases and J by 7 bases, with 15 bases between the two germline ends. Germline V lookup: CDR1 ENHRY, CDR2 SYGVKD. CDR3 length equals 14 residues.

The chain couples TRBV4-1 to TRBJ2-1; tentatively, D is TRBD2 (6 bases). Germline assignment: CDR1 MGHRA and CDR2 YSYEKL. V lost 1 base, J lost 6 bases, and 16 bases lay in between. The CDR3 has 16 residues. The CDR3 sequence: CASSQGRGPMSNEQFF. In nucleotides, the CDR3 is TGCGCCAGCAGCCAAGGGAGGGGCCCCATGAGCAATGAGCAGTTCTTC.

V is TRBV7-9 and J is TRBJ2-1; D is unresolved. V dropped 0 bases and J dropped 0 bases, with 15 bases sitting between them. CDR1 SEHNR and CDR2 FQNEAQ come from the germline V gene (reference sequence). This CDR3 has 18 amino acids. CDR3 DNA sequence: TGTGCCAGCAGCTTAGCGGACCATCAAAGCCGCTCCTACAATGAGCAGTTCTTC. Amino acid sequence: CASSLADHQSRSYNEQFF.

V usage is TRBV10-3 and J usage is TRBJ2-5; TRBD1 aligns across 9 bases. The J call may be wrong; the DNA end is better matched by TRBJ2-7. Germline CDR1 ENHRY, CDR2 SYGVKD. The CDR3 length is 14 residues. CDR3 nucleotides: TGTGCCATCAGCCCGGGACAGGGAATTGACGAGCAGTACTTC. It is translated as CAISPGQGIDEQYF.

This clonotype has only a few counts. The CDR3 sequence is CASTQPPTYEQYF. Written as DNA, the CDR3 is TGTGCCAGCACCCAACCCCCCACTTACGAGCAGTACTTC. V is TRBV7-2 and J is TRBJ2-7; no firm D call. Germline V gene data show CDR1 as SGHTA and CDR2 as FQGNSA. Trimming took 7 bases from V and 4 from J, leaving 14 bases between them. The CDR3 extends over 13 amino acids.

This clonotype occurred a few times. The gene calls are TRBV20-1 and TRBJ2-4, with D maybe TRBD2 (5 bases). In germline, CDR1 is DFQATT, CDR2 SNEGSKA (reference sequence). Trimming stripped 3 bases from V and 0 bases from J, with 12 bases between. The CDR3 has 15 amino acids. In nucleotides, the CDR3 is TGCAGTGCTAGGGGAGAGCAACTAGCCAAAAACATTCAGTACTTC. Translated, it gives CSARGEQLAKNIQYF.

The CDR3 is CSTRGNGNEKLFF. CDR3 DNA: TGCAGCACCCGAGGTAACGGGAATGAAAAACTGTTTTTT. The chain joins TRBV29-1 to TRBJ1-4; D is uncertain. CDR1 and CDR2 (germline): SQVTM, ANQGSEA. Trimming left V 8 bases short and J 5 bases short, with 15 bases between. The CDR3 covers 13 residues. Combining the CDR3 with reference TRBV29-1 and TRBJ1-4 gives the whole variable domain SAVISQKPSRDICQRGTSLTIQCQVDSQVTMMFWYRQQPGQSLTLIATANQGSEATYESGFVIDKFPISRPNLTFSTLTVSNMSPEDSSIYLCSTRGNGNEKLFFGSGTQLSVL.

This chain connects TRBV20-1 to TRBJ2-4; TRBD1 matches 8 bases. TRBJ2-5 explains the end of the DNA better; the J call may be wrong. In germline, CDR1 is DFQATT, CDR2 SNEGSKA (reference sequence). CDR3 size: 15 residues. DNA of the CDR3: TGCAGTGCTGCCCAGACAGGGGTTGGAAAAGAGACCCAGTACTTC. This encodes CSAAQTGVGKETQYF.